These 27 T cell receptor beta chains share one sample of origin, sequenced in a study of OX40 agonist ivuxolimab in advanced cancers. Here immunoSEQ multiplex PCR was the method, and the copy in TCRdb shows in-frame clones only, minus some. The sample has 55,000 to 75,000 clones, around 85% seen once; the top ten hold roughly 0.99%. Material: CD4+ or CD8+ T cells sorted from blood, obtained in a trial of the OX40 agonist ivuxolimab. Receptors originate from an adult with an advanced solid tumor such as melanoma, head and neck, liver or kidney cancer.

The chain links TRBV5-1 to TRBJ1-4; D is perhaps TRBD1 (5 bases). V lost 0 bases and J lost 8, with 17 bases in between. CDR3 length equals 16 residues. CDR1 and CDR2 from the germline V gene are SGHRS and YFSETQ. The CDR3 bases are TGCGCCAGCAGCTTGGGACCTAGGGGTGGTGGAGAAAAACTGTTTTTT. It codes for CASSLGPRGGGEKLFF.

The chain combines TRBV2 with TRBJ1-1; D is unclear. Germline assignment: CDR1 SNHLY and CDR2 FYNNEI. Deletions cut 8 bases from V and 7 bases from J, with 11 bases between. This CDR3 region has 11 residues. Here the CDR3 DNA reads TGTGCCAGCTCCCGCGGCATTGAAGCTTTCTTT. This encodes CASSRGIEAFF.

This clone appeared a few times. This chain uses TRBV7-2 with TRBJ2-1, with D uncertain. The CDR3 extends over 13 amino acids. Germline lookup yields CDR1 SGHTA and CDR2 FQGNSA. Trimming pared 3 bases from V and 4 bases from J, leaving 7 bases between. The CDR3 DNA reads TGTGCCAGCAGCTTCCACCGTTACAATGAGCAGTTCTTC. Translated, it gives CASSFHRYNEQFF.

This chain uses TRBV7-2 with TRBJ2-3, with D perhaps matching TRBD2 (6 bases). CDR3 size: 15 residues. The V and J ends lost 5 bases and 2 bases respectively, with 14 bases between them. CDR1 and CDR2 (germline): SGHTA, FQGNSA. This chain's CDR3 is CASSPGTYPTDTQYF. DNA for the CDR3: TGTGCCAGCAGCCCGGGGACTTACCCCACAGATACGCAGTATTTT.

Relative to its sample, this clone is medium-sized. One end of the junction does not line up with germline, which may come from a read error. The chain links TRBV7-9 to TRBJ1-4; 9 bases match TRBD1. This CDR3 is 15 amino acids long. In germline, CDR1 is SEHNR, CDR2 FQNEAQ (reference sequence). The CDR3 DNA reads TGTGCCAGCAGTAAAACCGCGGGACAGGGTGTATTACGCTCTTTT. Translation gives CASSKTAGQGVLRSF.

The V and J genes are TRBV19 and TRBJ1-4; D is unclear. Germline CDR1 LNHDA, CDR2 SQIVND (reference sequence). The ends were cut back, 3 bases at V and 0 bases at J, with 5 bases in the middle. This CDR3 is built from 14 residues. CDR3 in DNA: TGTGCCAGTAGTATCTACGCAACTAATGAAAAACTGTTTTTT. Its translation: CASSIYATNEKLFF. The whole variable domain, remainder taken from reference TRBV19 and TRBJ1-4, is DGGITQSPKYLFRKEGQNVTLSCEQNLNHDAMYWYRQDPGQGLRLIYYSQIVNDFQKGDIAEGYSVSREKKESFPLTVTSAQKNPTAFYLCASSIYATNEKLFFGSGTQLSVL.

The V and J genes are TRBV4-1 and TRBJ1-3; D uncertain. V was shortened by 0 bases and J by 0 bases, with 12 bases between the two germline ends. The CDR3 is 17 residues long. The germline V gene encodes CDR1 MGHRA and CDR2 YSYEKL. The CDR3 nucleotides are TGCGCCAGCAGCCAAGAAGTGGAGAACTTCTCTGGAAACACCATATATTTT. This gives the protein CASSQEVENFSGNTIYF.

Here the CDR3 DNA reads TGTGCCAGCAGTCAAACAGGGGGATCTAACTATGGCTACACCTTC. Translating gives CASSQTGGSNYGYTF. The rearrangement uses TRBV2 and TRBJ1-2; 8 bases agree with TRBD1. The V and J ends lost 5 bases and 0 bases, in that order; junction bases with no gene match: 5. The germline CDR1 and CDR2 sequences are SNHLY and FYNNEI. This CDR3 spans 15 amino acids.

V is TRBV5-1 and J is TRBJ2-7; TRBD1 matches at 10 bases. The CDR3 has 16 amino acids. CDR1 is SGHRS and CDR2 is YFSETQ in the germline V gene. Trimming removed 0 bases from V and 6 bases from J; junction bases left unmatched: 9. This chain's CDR3 is CASSLAATGGIGEQYF. The CDR3 nucleotides are TGCGCCAGCAGCTTGGCCGCGACAGGGGGCATAGGCGAGCAGTACTTC.

This chain connects TRBV6-5 to TRBJ1-5; D ambiguous. Germline V lookup: CDR1 MNHEY, CDR2 SVGAGI. The CDR3 consists of 13 residues. The V end lost 6 bases, the J end lost 9 bases, and 15 bases lay between the germline ends. CDR3 nucleotides: TGTGCCAGCAGCACCAGACCCGCCCGGCCCCAGCATTTT. It specifies CASSTRPARPQHF.

This clone has just a few counts. This chain links TRBV6-1 with TRBJ2-5; D remains unclear. The CDR3 runs 14 residues. V lost 5 bases to trimming and J lost 5 bases, with 15 bases between them. The V gene's germline CDR1 is MNHNS and CDR2 SASEGT. Here the CDR3 DNA reads TGTGCCAGCAGTAGGACGAGGTCCCGGGAGACCCAGTACTTC. This gives the protein CASSRTRSRETQYF.

The chain combines TRBV19 with TRBJ2-1, with D tentatively TRBD2 (6 bases). Trimming left V 10 bases short and J 8 bases short, with 24 bases between. Germline V CDR1 and CDR2: LNHDA, SQIVND (reference sequence). This CDR3 comprises 15 residues. The chain's CDR3 is CATGFGAAGLDEQFF. DNA of the CDR3: TGTGCCACGGGGTTTGGGGCTGCGGGGCTGGATGAGCAGTTCTTC.

The sample holds a few counts of this clone. The V and J genes are TRBV27 and TRBJ1-6; tentative D call: TRBD1 (5 bases). V was trimmed by 5 bases and J by 5 bases, leaving 19 bases between them. The CDR3 extends over 17 amino acids. Germline lookup yields CDR1 MNHEY and CDR2 SMNVEV (reference sequence). The CDR3 is CASSPRLRQRHNSPLHF. The CDR3 DNA is TGTGCCAGCAGTCCGCGGCTGCGACAGAGACATAATTCACCCCTCCACTTT.

The J gene is TRBJ1-1, the V gene TRBV6-1; D not resolved. The CDR3 sequence is 14 residues long. Trimming removed 5 bases at V and 4 bases at J, with 14 bases between. CDR1 and CDR2 (germline): MNHNS, SASEGT. The CDR3: CASSFGLWGTEAFF. The DNA for the CDR3 is TGTGCCAGCAGTTTCGGCCTATGGGGCACTGAAGCTTTCTTT.

This clone came up a few times. The chain is built from TRBV5-1 and TRBJ2-1; no reliable D call. Germline loops: CDR1 SGHRS, CDR2 YFSETQ. CDR3 length equals 12 residues. The V and J ends lost 4 bases and 4 bases respectively, with 6 bases between them. The CDR3 DNA is TGCGCCAGCAGCCCCCGATACAATGAGCAGTTCTTC. Protein: CASSPRYNEQFF.

The genes are TRBV7-9 and TRBJ2-2; no firm D call. The CDR3 covers 14 residues. CDR1 is SEHNR, CDR2 FQNEAQ, per germline (reference sequence). Trimming removed 1 base at V and 5 bases at J, with 8 bases between. Here the CDR3 reads CASSLVFRTGELFF. CDR3 sequence (DNA): TGTGCCAGCAGCTTAGTTTTCAGGACCGGGGAGCTGTTTTTT.

The chain is built from TRBV27 and TRBJ2-1; 9 bases are a match to TRBD2. The V gene's germline CDR1 is MNHEY and CDR2 SMNVEV (reference sequence). The CDR3 covers 13 residues. V lost 6 bases to trimming and J lost 6 bases; unmatched junction nucleotides: 3. CDR3 DNA sequence: TGTGCCAGCAGAGCGGGGGGCGGCAATGAGCAGTTCTTC. Translation: CASRAGGGNEQFF.

The gene calls are TRBV7-2 and TRBJ2-7, with D possibly being TRBD1 (6 bases). CDR1 and CDR2 (germline): SGHTA, FQGNSA. CDR3 size: 14 residues. V lost 1 base to trimming and J lost 1 base, with 8 bases between them. The CDR3 here is CASSLDRASYEQYF. In DNA form, the CDR3 reads TGTGCCAGCAGCTTAGACAGGGCTTCCTACGAGCAGTACTTC. The full variable domain, its missing parts supplied by reference TRBV7-2 and TRBJ2-7, is GAGVSQSPSNKVTEKGKDVELRCDPISGHTALYWYRQSLGQGLEFLIYFQGNSAPDKSGLPSDRFSAERTGGSVSTLTIQRTQQEDSAVYLCASSLDRASYEQYFGPGTRLTVT.

This sequence joins TRBV4-3 and TRBJ2-7, with 9 bases aligning to TRBD2. This CDR3 has 15 residues. The germline CDR1 and CDR2 sequences are LGHNA and YSLEER. V was pared by 1 base and J by 0 bases, with 1 base of the junction left unmatched. CDR3 sequence (DNA): TGCGCCAGCAGCCAAGTAGCGGGGGACTCCTACGAGCAGTACTTC. It encodes CASSQVAGDSYEQYF.

V gene TRBV30 combines with J gene TRBJ1-2, with D possibly matching TRBD1 (5 bases). Trimming left V 2 bases short and J 4 bases short, with 8 bases between. Germline CDR1 reads GTSNPN; CDR2 reads SVGIG (reference sequence). The CDR3 is 12 amino acids. The CDR3 spells CAWSSGGYGYTF. The CDR3, as DNA: TGTGCCTGGAGTTCGGGGGGCTATGGCTACACCTTC.

This clone was recorded only once. The chain links TRBV6-6 to TRBJ1-1; TRBD1 is a possible D gene (6 bases). The CDR3 is made up of 12 amino acids. Germline CDR1 is MNHNY and CDR2 is SVGAGI (reference sequence). Trimming left V 7 bases short and J 11 bases short, with 17 bases between. CDR3 nucleotide sequence: TGTGCCAGCAAGGAGACCGGGACACCGGCTTTCTTT. Its protein is CASKETGTPAFF.

This rearrangement joins TRBV28 to TRBJ1-4; 9 bases are a match to TRBD1. V dropped 7 bases and J dropped 4; count of bases not matched to a gene: 4. Germline-derived CDR1 and CDR2 are MDHEN and SYDVKM. The CDR3 extends over 14 amino acids. In nucleotides, the CDR3 is TGTGCCAGCACCCCGGGACAGGGTAATGAAAAACTGTTTTTT. Translating gives CASTPGQGNEKLFF.

The chain combines TRBV2 with TRBJ2-5; weak D call: TRBD2 (5 bases). Per germline, CDR1 SNHLY and CDR2 FYNNEI. V was trimmed by 0 bases and J by 5 bases, leaving 10 bases between them. CDR3 length: 14 residues. The CDR3 reads CASSEAGVLETQYF. CDR3 coding DNA: TGTGCCAGCAGTGAAGCCGGGGTACTGGAGACCCAGTACTTC.

The chain recombines TRBV5-1 with TRBJ1-1; 9 bases agree with TRBD1. The V and J ends lost 6 bases and 5 bases, in that order; junction bases with no gene match: 5. Looked up from germline, CDR1 is SGHRS and CDR2 is YFSETQ. The length of the CDR3 is 13 residues. CDR3 in amino acids: CASKQGAGTEAFF. The CDR3 region has the DNA TGCGCCAGCAAACAGGGGGCAGGGACTGAAGCTTTCTTT.

The V gene is TRBV4-3, the J gene TRBJ2-1, with TRBD1 matching 10 bases. V dropped 1 base and J dropped 3; count of bases not matched to a gene: 6. The CDR3 contains 17 residues. Germline V gives CDR1 LGHNA, CDR2 YSLEER. For the CDR3, the DNA is TGCGCCAGCAGCCAAGCCTCGACAGGGGGCGTCTACAATGAGCAGTTCTTC. The encoded protein is CASSQASTGGVYNEQFF.

This clone is a singleton in its sample. Given a much more abundant clone one base away, this may be a read error. At the DNA level, this CDR3 is encoded by other sequences in the same sample as well. This rearrangement joins TRBV4-2 to TRBJ1-2, with D unresolved. The length of the CDR3 is 13 residues. Germline V gives CDR1 LGHNA, CDR2 YNFKEQ. CDR3 in amino acids: CASSQESLYGYTF. The CDR3 region has the DNA TGTGCCAGCAGCCAGGAGAGTCTGTATGGTTACACCTTC.

This clone has a single count. This rearrangement joins TRBV5-4 to TRBJ2-3; TRBD2 agrees at 8 bases. The CDR3 is 15 amino acids. The germline gives CDR1 SGHNT, CDR2 YYREEE (reference sequence). After removal of 4 bases from V and 2 bases from J, the junction contained 6 bases not matched to a gene. The chain's CDR3 is CASSPSGLSTDTQYF. The CDR3 DNA is TGTGCCAGCAGCCCTAGCGGGCTATCCACAGATACGCAGTATTTT.